The 9 T cell receptor beta chains given below trace back to one sample, sequenced in a study of post-analysis software for immune sequencing data. Study-wide points: Among roughly five TRBV segments more frequent in patients than controls were TRBV5-6, TRBV5-1 and TRBV20-1.

Libraries were made from TCR beta cDNA, and they carried unique molecular identifiers. Each CDR3 protein gets one entry after TCRdb re-called the PCR reads with MiXCR. Of 650,000 to 850,000 distinct CDR3 sequences in the sample, approximately 57% were seen once. These TCRs are of unknown antigen specificity. The source material was blood. The source of these receptors is a girl between 10 and 17 years old with multiple sclerosis.

This clonotype was counted a single time. The CDR3 nucleotides are TGCAGTGCTAGAGCCAGAGGGTACGGTCGGTCTAGCGGGGGCCACTCCTCCTACAATGAGCAGTTCTTC. Its translation is CSARARGYGRSSGGHSSYNEQFF. This chain links TRBV20-1 with TRBJ2-1; TRBD2 matches 10 bases. Looked up from germline, CDR1 is DFQATT and CDR2 is SNEGSKA (reference sequence). V trimming: 1 base; J trimming: 0 bases; junction bases outside the gene matches: 24. This CDR3 has 23 amino acids.

The gene calls are TRBV6-6 and TRBJ2-5; D ambiguous. The tail of the sequence fits TRBJ2-7 better, so the J call may be wrong. CDR1 and CDR2 from the germline V gene are MNHNY and SVGAGI (reference sequence). This CDR3 is built from 16 residues. The DNA of the CDR3 is TGTGCCAGCAGTTCACCTACCTTGGAACGCAAGTACGAGCAGTACTTC. Residues: CASSSPTLERKYEQYF.

The V call is TRBV27, the J call TRBJ2-7; D may correspond to TRBD1 or TRBD2 (5 bases each). The germline V gene encodes CDR1 MNHEY and CDR2 SMNVEV (reference sequence). The CDR3 has 14 amino acids. Trimming took 8 bases from V and 2 from J, leaving 16 bases between them. The CDR3 DNA follows: TGTGCCAGCCCGCTCGGGACGACTCCCTACGAGCAGTACTTC. This encodes CASPLGTTPYEQYF.

J is TRBJ2-5 and V is TRBV29-1; 7 bases are a match to TRBD1. The DNA end lines up better with TRBJ2-7; the J call may be wrong. Looked up from germline, CDR1 is SQVTM and CDR2 is ANQGSEA. The CDR3 consists of 15 residues. The CDR3 loop reads CSVAGDREDEYEQYF. Here the CDR3 DNA reads TGCAGCGTTGCTGGAGACAGGGAAGATGAATACGAGCAGTACTTC.

This clonotype was observed a few times. The chain has TRBV20-1 and TRBJ2-7; 10 bases map to TRBD1. J was trimmed by 1 base and V by 6 bases; bases with no gene match: 15. Germline V gene sequence: CDR1 DFQATT, CDR2 SNEGSKA (reference sequence). This CDR3 comprises 17 residues. For the CDR3, the DNA is TGCAGTGCGGGTAAACCGGGACAGGGGTTCGAGTCCTACGAGCAGTACTTC. Protein product: CSAGKPGQGFESYEQYF.

This clonotype was observed a handful of times. The chain links TRBV12-3 or TRBV12-4 to TRBJ2-6, with D possibly being TRBD1 (5 bases). V shed 7 bases and J shed 2 bases, with 15 bases lying between them. CDR3 length: 16 residues. The DNA for the CDR3 is TGTGCCAGCATTCAGGGAACTTTGCCTGGGGCCAACGTCCTGACTTTC. This gives the protein CASIQGTLPGANVLTF.

The V and J genes are TRBV20-1 and TRBJ2-1; D is uncertain. V dropped 3 bases and J dropped 3 bases, with 12 bases sitting between them. CDR1 DFQATT and CDR2 SNEGSKA come from the germline V gene (reference sequence). The CDR3 runs 14 residues. The CDR3 here is CSARSELRYNEQFF. CDR3 coding DNA: TGCAGTGCTAGGAGTGAGCTTCGCTACAATGAGCAGTTCTTC.

This clonotype has just a few counts. The J gene is TRBJ2-4, the V gene TRBV20-1; TRBD2 aligns across 11 bases. The J call could be wrong; TRBJ2-7 is a better fit for the DNA end. Germline-derived CDR1 and CDR2 are DFQATT and SNEGSKA (reference sequence). This CDR3 has 14 residues. As DNA, the CDR3 is TGCAGTGCTAGGCTAGCGGGAGGTTCCAACGAGCAGTACTTC. The encoded protein is CSARLAGGSNEQYF.

The chain recombines TRBV20-1 with TRBJ2-3; 9 bases map to TRBD2. Looked up from germline, CDR1 is DFQATT and CDR2 is SNEGSKA (reference sequence). This CDR3 comprises 14 residues. V was clipped by 1 base and J by 2 bases; unmatched bases: 1. The CDR3 DNA reads as TGCAGTGCTAGAGCTAGCGGGGCCACAGATACGCAGTATTTT. It specifies CSARASGATDTQYF.